This T cell receptor beta chain was identified during a study of TIL therapy for anti-PD-1-resistant metastatic lung cancer. Study information: Tumors had a median PD-L1 proportion score of more than 5%.

The immunoSEQ assay was v3. The table came from immunoSEQ multiplex PCR; TCRdb's copy has only in-frame clones and leaves some out. Among 30,000 to 45,000 clones listed, roughly 70% were seen once. The CDR3 totals 12 residues. V was shortened by 5 bases and J by 8 bases, with 9 bases between the two germline ends. Germline CDR1 reads SGHTA; CDR2 reads FQGNSA. Time point specified: pre-treatment sample, taken before nivolumab and TIL therapy. V is TRBV7-2 and J is TRBJ2-2, with D uncertain. This receptor was identified in a person between 30 and 79 years old with non-small cell lung cancer. Sample: blood, taken at baseline. CDR3 region: CASSPIQGELFF. CDR3 bases: TGTGCCAGCAGCCCTATTCAGGGGGAGCTGTTTTTT.